The table lists the clone carrying this TCR beta chain with a count of one. As yet, its antigen is unknown. Profiling that covered TCR beta VDJ and CDR3 relied on genomic DNA as its template. TCRdb ran MiXCR on the reads and lists one entry per CDR3 protein. The sample contains around 180,000 distinct CDR3 sequences, around 60% of which appear only once. The sample belongs to a study of CD8+CD57+ T cells in acquired aplastic anemia. Across the study: Average DNA yield from sorted CD4+ and CD8+ cells was approximately 3 ug. Healthy donors gave about 9.8 million reads on average for CD4+ cells.

The study's findings and limits: The number of CD8+ CDR3 sequences shared by patients and controls was approximately 30. Patients were compared with controls for CD8+ Simpson's diversity, and no significant difference emerged.

The germline CDR1 and CDR2 sequences are SNHLY and FYNNEI. The CDR3 is 15 amino acids. Trimming at V came to 6 bases and at J to 9 bases, leaving 12 bases not matched to a gene. Sequenced material: sorted CD4+, CD8+, or CD8+CD57+ T cells (not recorded which) from PBMCs. The chain carries TRBV2 and TRBJ2-7; 12 bases agree with TRBD2. The TCR was taken from a human donor in good health. The CDR3 loop reads CASRAWTSGAIGQYF. As DNA, the CDR3 is TGTGCCAGCAGAGCTTGGACTAGCGGGGCCATAGGGCAGTACTTC.